The 18 T cell receptor beta chains below come from one sample, sequenced in a study of OX40 agonist ivuxolimab in advanced cancers. Clones were sequenced by immunoSEQ multiplex PCR, and TCRdb holds only the in-frame ones, with some missing. The repertoire has tens of thousands of clones, roughly 86% of them found once; the top ten carry 6.9%. Sequenced here: CD4+ or CD8+ T cells sorted from blood, sampled in a trial of the OX40 agonist ivuxolimab. These receptors originate from an adult with an advanced solid tumor such as melanoma, head and neck, liver or kidney cancer.

The chain couples TRBV15 to TRBJ2-5; D remains unclear. Trimming took 2 bases from V and 1 from J, leaving 5 bases between them. CDR1 LNHNV and CDR2 YYDKDF come from the germline V gene (reference sequence). The CDR3 covers 13 residues. CDR3 protein: CATSRQPQETQYF. For the CDR3, the DNA is TGTGCCACCAGCAGACAGCCCCAAGAGACCCAGTACTTC.

V usage is TRBV21-1 and J usage is TRBJ2-7; the table's D call of TRBD2 was not tested on the DNA. TRBV21-1 is a known pseudogene. This CDR3 comprises 11 residues. The chain's CDR3 is CASSKGGEQYF. CDR3 sequence (DNA): TGTGCCAGCAGCAAAGGAGGGGAGCAGTACTTC.

This CDR3 is CASSELLTVAGNTIYF. In DNA, the CDR3 is TGTGCCAGCAGTGAACTTCTTACGGTGGCTGGAAACACCATATATTTT. The J gene is TRBJ1-3, the V gene TRBV2, with D uncertain. In germline, CDR1 is SNHLY, CDR2 FYNNEI. There are 16 residues in the CDR3. The germline V and J ends were trimmed by 2 bases and 2 bases, with 13 bases remaining between them.

This clone was counted once. The chain combines TRBV6-5 with TRBJ1-3, with D hard to call. Germline V gives CDR1 MNHEY, CDR2 SVGAGI. This CDR3 contains 15 residues. The V end lost 4 bases, the J end lost 3 bases, and 13 bases lay between the germline ends. CDR3 nucleotide sequence: TGTGCCAGCAGTTCCGGGCACAAGGGTGGAAACACCATATATTTT. The encoded protein is CASSSGHKGGNTIYF.

The gene calls are TRBV7-3 and TRBJ2-2, with D perhaps TRBD2 (5 bases). V was shortened by 2 bases and J by 1 base, with 8 bases between the two germline ends. The CDR3 length is 15 residues. Germline-derived CDR1 and CDR2 are SGHTA and FQGTGA. The CDR3 nucleotides are TGTGCCAGCAGCTTAGGGAGCAGGAACACCGGGGAGCTGTTTTTT. This sequence encodes CASSLGSRNTGELFF.

The rearrangement uses TRBV29-1 and TRBJ2-4; no clear D. Trimming removed 6 bases at V and 0 bases at J, with 9 bases between. The germline CDR1 and CDR2 sequences are SQVTM and ANQGSEA. This CDR3 is 13 amino acids long. The CDR3 is CSVLGLAKNIQYF. CDR3 nucleotide sequence: TGCAGCGTGCTGGGCTTAGCCAAAAACATTCAGTACTTC.

The CDR3 DNA reads as TGTGCCAGCAGCCAAAGTCCGCCTAGCGGGAAGAGTGAGCAGTTCTTC. Translation: CASSQSPPSGKSEQFF. The chain uses TRBV16 and TRBJ2-1; 9 bases fit TRBD2. With 2 bases clipped from V and 9 bases from J, the junction kept 11 bases outside the gene matches. Germline-derived CDR1 and CDR2 are KGHSY and FQNENV. This CDR3 comprises 16 residues.

The genes are TRBV5-4 and TRBJ2-7, with D hard to call. This CDR3 has 11 amino acids. V dropped 5 bases and J dropped 4 bases, with 7 bases sitting between them. Germline assignment: CDR1 SGHNT and CDR2 YYREEE (reference sequence). DNA of the CDR3: TGTGCCAGCAGTTCGCCGTACGAGCAGTACTTC. This gives the protein CASSSPYEQYF.

The rearrangement uses TRBV19 and TRBJ2-7, with D possibly TRBD1 on 6 matching bases. Germline-derived CDR1 and CDR2 are LNHDA and SQIVND (reference sequence). The CDR3 totals 18 residues. V lost 5 bases to trimming and J lost 4 bases, with 27 bases between them. CDR3 DNA sequence: TGTGCCAGTAGTTCTCCCAGATACCCCGGGACACAGACTTACGAGCAGTACTTC. Translated: CASSSPRYPGTQTYEQYF.

CDR3 in amino acids: CASSEQRRETQYF. CDR3 in DNA: TGTGCCAGCAGTGAACAGCGGAGAGAGACCCAGTACTTC. J is TRBJ2-5 and V is TRBV6-1; a possible D gene is TRBD2 (5 bases). CDR1 and CDR2 (germline): MNHNS, SASEGT. The CDR3 is made up of 13 amino acids. Between the trimmed V and J ends, which lost 2 bases and 4 bases, there was a span of 8 bases.

This chain joins TRBV4-1 and TRBJ2-3; no reliable D call. The CDR3 is made up of 18 amino acids. The V end lost 0 bases, the J end lost 0 bases, and 16 bases lay between the germline ends. The germline V gene has CDR1 MGHRA and CDR2 YSYEKL. The CDR3: CASSQEDGAMSSTDTQYF. The CDR3 coding sequence is TGCGCCAGCAGCCAAGAAGACGGCGCGATGTCTAGCACAGATACGCAGTATTTT.

The CDR3 nucleotides read TGTGCCAGCAGTCGCCCCGGGACCGTAAACACTGAAGCTTTCTTT. This translates into CASSRPGTVNTEAFF. The chain couples TRBV6-1 to TRBJ1-1, with D maybe TRBD1 (5 bases). The ends were cut back, 5 bases at V and 2 bases at J, with 15 bases in the middle. The CDR3 totals 15 residues. Germline V lookup: CDR1 MNHNS, CDR2 SASEGT.

The rearrangement uses TRBV6-1 and TRBJ2-7; 12 positions agree with TRBD2. J gave up 2 bases and V 5 bases, and 1 base lay outside the gene matches. Germline CDR1 is MNHNS and CDR2 is SASEGT. CDR3 length: 14 amino acids. The CDR3 nucleotides read TGTGCCAGCAGTTGGACTAGCGGGACCTACGAGCAGTACTTC. The encoded protein is CASSWTSGTYEQYF.

The rearrangement uses TRBV29-1 and TRBJ2-1; the match to TRBD2 covers 8 bases. CDR3 length: 10 amino acids. J lost 16 bases, V lost 4 bases, and 6 bases had no gene match. Germline lookup yields CDR1 SQVTM and CDR2 ANQGSEA. The CDR3 DNA reads as TGCAGCGTTGTCGATAGCGGGAATTTCTTC. This encodes CSVVDSGNFF.

The chain uses TRBV6-4 and TRBJ2-3, with unresolved D. Germline values: CDR1 MRHNA, CDR2 SNTAGT. Trimming took 2 bases from V and 11 from J, leaving 14 bases between them. The CDR3 is made up of 13 amino acids. As DNA, the CDR3 is TGTGCCAGCAGTGACGACGGCTCCGCGAAGCAGTATTTT. Encoded protein: CASSDDGSAKQYF.

The V gene is TRBV11-2, the J gene TRBJ2-6; D might be TRBD1 or TRBD2, each matching 5 bases. The length of the CDR3 is 16 residues. The V gene lost 0 bases and the J gene lost 0 bases, with 6 bases spanning the gap. The germline V gene has CDR1 SGHAT and CDR2 FQNNGV. CDR3 in amino acids: CASSLEGVSGANVLTF. Written as DNA, the CDR3 is TGTGCCAGCAGCTTAGAGGGGGTCTCTGGGGCCAACGTCCTGACTTTC.

In its sample, this clone was seen a few times. The gene calls are TRBV4-1 and TRBJ2-1; 9 nucleotides agree with TRBD2. Germline V gene data show CDR1 as MGHRA and CDR2 as YSYEKL. V was clipped by 4 bases and J by 4 bases; unmatched bases: 8. This CDR3 is built from 16 residues. CDR3 bases: TGCGCCAGCAGCCTCTTTCTGCGGGAGGGGTACAATGAGCAGTTCTTC. Protein: CASSLFLREGYNEQFF.

The V call is TRBV11-2, the J call TRBJ1-3; D is possibly TRBD1 (6 bases). V shed 1 base and J shed 0 bases, with 19 bases lying between them. Germline V lookup: CDR1 SGHAT, CDR2 FQNNGV. The CDR3 runs 19 residues. This CDR3 is CASSLAFGGGKSSGNTIYF. CDR3 coding DNA: TGTGCCAGCAGCTTAGCCTTCGGAGGGGGGAAAAGCTCTGGAAACACCATATATTTT.